Listed below are T cell receptor beta chains from one sample, sequenced in a study of OX40 agonist ivuxolimab in advanced cancers. Clones were sequenced by immunoSEQ multiplex PCR, and TCRdb holds only the in-frame ones, with some missing. The profile shows approximately 58,000 clones, 80% to 90% of them singletons. This material consisted of CD4+ or CD8+ T cells sorted from blood, taken in a trial of the OX40 agonist ivuxolimab. The receptors derive from an adult with an advanced solid tumor such as melanoma, head and neck, liver or kidney cancer. CDR3s include the opening cysteine and the closing phenylalanine or tryptophan. The order of the fields is clone size, V gene, J gene, D gene, CDR3 DNA, CDR3 protein. D genes are given only for firm matches. Clone size is shown for a subset of rows, as once, few, many or a class of expanded clone.

>.|TRBV16|TRBJ1-5|.
TGTGCCAGCAGCCAGGTACCCCGGACAGCGAATCAGCCCCAGCATTTT
CASSQVPRTANQPQHF
>.|TRBV6-1|TRBJ1-5|TRBD1
TGTGCCAGCACCGTTCAGGGGGAATCCCGGGCCCAGCATTTT
CASTVQGESRAQHF
>few|TRBV30|TRBJ2-1|.
TGTGCCTGGAGTGGGGACTCCTACAATGAGCAGTTCTTC
CAWSGDSYNEQFF
>.|TRBV4-2|TRBJ1-1|.
TGTGCCAGCAGCACATTGCGGGACGCCGAGGGGGCTTTCTTT
CASSTLRDAEGAFF
>.|TRBV29-1|TRBJ1-1|.
TGCAGCGTTACAAGGAACACTGAAGCTTTCTTT
CSVTRNTEAFF
>.|TRBV18|TRBJ1-4|.
TGTGCCAGCTCCAGGGCCGCAACTAATGAAAAACTGTTTTTT
CASSRAATNEKLFF
>.|TRBV7-9|TRBJ1-2|TRBD1
TGTGCCAGCAGCAGATATGAGAGAACAGGGGATGGCTACACCTTC
CASSRYERTGDGYTF
>.|TRBV19|TRBJ2-7|TRBD2
TGTGCCAGTAGGACTAGCGGTATCTCCTACGAGCAGTACTTC
CASRTSGISYEQYF
>.|TRBV7-9|TRBJ2-1|.
TGTGCCAGCAGCTTACCTGTACCCCACAATGAGCAGTTCTTC
CASSLPVPHNEQFF
>.|TRBV10-3|TRBJ2-6|.
TGTGCCATCCGCGGAGTAAGCTCTGGGGCCAACGTCCTGACTTTC
CAIRGVSSGANVLTF
>.|TRBV7-6|TRBJ2-5|.
TGTGCCAGCAGCGCAGCGGGCCCTCAAGAGACCCAGTACTTC
CASSAAGPQETQYF
>.|TRBV7-9|TRBJ1-1|TRBD1
TGTGCCAGCAGCCCACACTCACAGGGGAGGAACACTGAAGCTTTCTTT
CASSPHSQGRNTEAFF
>.|TRBV18|TRBJ2-7|TRBD1
TGTGCCAGCTCACCACCGAACAGGGGCTACGAGCAGTACTTC
CASSPPNRGYEQYF
>.|TRBV11-2|TRBJ1-2|.
TGTGCCAGCAGCCCACAGACAGCGCCTAACTATGGCTACACCTTC
CASSPQTAPNYGYTF
>once|TRBV28|TRBJ1-2|TRBD1
TGTGCCAGCAGAACACAGGGGGCCAGCTATGGCTACACCTTC
CASRTQGASYGYTF
>.|TRBV18|TRBJ2-2|.
TGTGCCAGCTCACCGGGGCAGGGATGGACCGGGGAGCTGTTTTTT
CASSPGQGWTGELFF
>.|TRBV25-1|TRBJ2-1|.
TGTGCCAGCAGGTCCCCAGGGGCCTATGAGCAGTTCTTC
CASRSPGAYEQFF
>.|TRBV6-1|TRBJ2-5|TRBD2
TGTGCCAGCACCGAGGGACTAGCGGTGGAGACCCAGTACTTC
CASTEGLAVETQYF
>.|TRBV7-9|TRBJ2-1|TRBD1
TGTGCCAGCAGCCCCGACAGGGGAACCTACAATGAGCAGTTCTTC
CASSPDRGTYNEQFF
>.|TRBV6-6|TRBJ1-1|TRBD1
TGTGCCAGCAGTTACACAGGGGCCTCGGTCACTGAAGCTTTCTTT
CASSYTGASVTEAFF
>.|TRBV19|TRBJ2-2|TRBD2
TGTGCCAGTAGCCGAACTAGCGGGGGGGCAAGGGCCAGAACCGGGGAGCTGTTTTTT
CASSRTSGGARARTGELFF
>.|TRBV7-2|TRBJ2-3|.
TGTGCCAGCAGTTTGCCTCGGGGTACGCAGTATTTT
CASSLPRGTQYF
>.|TRBV19|TRBJ1-3|.
TGTGCCAGTAGTACAGGGGCCCTAAGATCTGGAAACACCATATATTTT
CASSTGALRSGNTIYF
>once|TRBV19|TRBJ1-3|.
TGTGCCAGTAGTCAGTCCCGGCCCAGCTCTGGAAACACCATATATTTT
CASSQSRPSSGNTIYF
>few|TRBV28|TRBJ2-1|.
TGTGCCAGCAGACCAATTGATTATGGGGATGAGCAGTTCTTC
CASRPIDYGDEQFF
>few|TRBV28|TRBJ1-4|.
TGTGCCAGCAGTCGGGATGGGGGAACTAATGAAAAACTGTTTTTT
CASSRDGGTNEKLFF
>.|TRBV27|TRBJ2-4|TRBD1
TGTGCCAGCAGTATCGACAGGGTTAGGAACATTCAGTACTTC
CASSIDRVRNIQYF
>.|TRBV9|TRBJ1-1|.
TGTGCCAGCAGCGTGGTCCGGGGGGGCACTGAAGCTTTCTTT
CASSVVRGGTEAFF
>.|TRBV19|TRBJ1-6|.
TGTGCCAGTAGTAACCAGGCTAGGAATTCACCCCTCCACTTT
CASSNQARNSPLHF
>.|TRBV5-4|TRBJ1-1|.
TGTGCCAGCAGCCAGTGGGCCGTGTCTGAAGCTTTCTTT
CASSQWAVSEAFF
>.|TRBV6-5|TRBJ2-7|TRBD2
TGTGCCAGCAAGAGCGGGAGAGGCGAGCAGTACTTC
CASKSGRGEQYF
>.|TRBV18|TRBJ2-5|.
TGTGCCAGCTCACCACTCCCAGGGCAAGAGACCCAGTACTTC
CASSPLPGQETQYF
>.|TRBV5-1|TRBJ2-1|TRBD2
TGCGCCAGCAGCTTGGCCCCAGCGGGGGGTCTCAATGAGCAGTTCTTC
CASSLAPAGGLNEQFF
>.|TRBV7-2|TRBJ1-6|.
TGTGCCAGCAGCTTAGCCGGGTATTCACCCCTCCACTTT
CASSLAGYSPLHF
>.|TRBV7-9|TRBJ2-3|.
TGTGCCAGCAGCTTTGGCCAGCTAGACACAGATACGCAGTATTTT
CASSFGQLDTDTQYF
>.|TRBV15|TRBJ2-1|.
TGTGCCACCAGCAGAGGCCAGGGGTATGAGCAGTTCTTC
CATSRGQGYEQFF
>.|TRBV29-1|TRBJ1-3|.
TGCAGCGTTGCTTACTCAGCTGGAAACACCATATATTTT
CSVAYSAGNTIYF
>.|TRBV18|TRBJ2-3|.
TGTGCCAGCTCACCACCGTGGGGTAGCGAAAGCACAGATACGCAGTATTTT
CASSPPWGSESTDTQYF
>.|TRBV15|TRBJ1-4|.
TGTGCCACCAGCAGGCAGTTGGGTAATGAAAAACTGTTTTTT
CATSRQLGNEKLFF